A single T cell receptor (beta chain) is shown here with its context. Its cognate antigen is unknown. Assay used: immunoSEQ multiplex PCR; TCRdb lists only in-frame clones, some missing. The table has about 99,000 clones, roughly 95% seen once. CDR3 size: 13 residues. In germline, CDR1 is SGHDT, CDR2 YYEEEE. Trimming cost V 0 bases and J 5 bases, with 8 bases left between them. The data are from a study of OX40 agonist ivuxolimab in advanced cancers. Study summary: Intravenous ivuxolimab at 0.01 to 10 mg/kg was given to patients every 2 weeks. Study observations and caveats: The mean number of expanded clones was higher in CD8+ T cells than in CD4+. Low levels of normalized T-cell clonal expansion also appeared in some nonresponders.

Sequencing used CD4+ or CD8+ T cells sorted from blood, obtained in a trial of the OX40 agonist ivuxolimab. The V gene is TRBV5-6, the J gene TRBJ1-1; D uncertain. The clonotype was recovered from an adult with an advanced solid tumor such as melanoma, head and neck, liver or kidney cancer. The CDR3 DNA sequence: TGTGCCAGCAGCTTGGATGGTAGAACTGAAGCTTTCTTT. Translation: CASSLDGRTEAFF.